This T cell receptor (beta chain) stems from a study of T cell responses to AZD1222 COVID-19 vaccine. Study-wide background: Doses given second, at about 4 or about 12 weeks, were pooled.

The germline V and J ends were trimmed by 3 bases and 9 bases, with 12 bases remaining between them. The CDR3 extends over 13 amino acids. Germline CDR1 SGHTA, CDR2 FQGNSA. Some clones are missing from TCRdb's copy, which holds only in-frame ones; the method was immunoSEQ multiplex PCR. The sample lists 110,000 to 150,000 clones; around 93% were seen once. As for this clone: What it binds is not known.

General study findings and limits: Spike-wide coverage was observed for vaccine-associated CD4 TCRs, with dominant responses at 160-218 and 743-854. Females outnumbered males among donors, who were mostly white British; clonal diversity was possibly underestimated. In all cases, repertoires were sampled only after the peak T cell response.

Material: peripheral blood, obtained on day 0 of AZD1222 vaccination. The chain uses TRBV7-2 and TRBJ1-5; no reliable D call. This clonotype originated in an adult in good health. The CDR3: CASSFPGPRPQHF. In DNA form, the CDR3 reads TGTGCCAGCAGCTTTCCGGGCCCCAGGCCCCAGCATTTT.